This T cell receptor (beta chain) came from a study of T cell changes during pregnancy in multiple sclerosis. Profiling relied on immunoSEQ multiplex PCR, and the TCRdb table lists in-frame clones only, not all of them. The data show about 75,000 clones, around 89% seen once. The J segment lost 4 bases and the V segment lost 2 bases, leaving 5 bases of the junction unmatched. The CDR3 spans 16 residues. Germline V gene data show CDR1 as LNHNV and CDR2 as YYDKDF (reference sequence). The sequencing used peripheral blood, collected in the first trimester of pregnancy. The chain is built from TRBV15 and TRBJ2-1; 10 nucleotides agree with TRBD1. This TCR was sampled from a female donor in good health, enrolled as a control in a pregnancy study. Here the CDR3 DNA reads TGTGCCACCAGCAGATCTCCGGGACAGGGGTACAATGAGCAGTTCTTC. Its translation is CATSRSPGQGYNEQFF.